This T cell receptor beta chain comes out of a study of post-analysis software for immune sequencing data. Study in general: Relapsing-remitting, secondary progressive and progressive-relapsing multiple sclerosis courses were included.

The study's findings and limits: By F measure, strong co-clustering occurred among samples prepared in the same batch. Among five TRBV segments more frequent in patients than controls were TRBV5-6, TRBV5-1 and TRBV20-1. Controls significantly exceeded multiple sclerosis patients in normalized Chao1 diversity.

Regarding this clonotype: Its antigen is unidentified.

The CDR3 totals 12 residues. Germline-derived CDR1 and CDR2 are SQVTM and ANQGSEA. Trimming took 6 bases from V and 7 from J, leaving 15 bases between them. Unique-molecular-identifier-tagged TCR beta cDNA libraries were used. T cells numbering about 0.95 to 10 million gave rise to some 500,000 cDNA molecules. TCRdb reanalysed the PCR reads using MiXCR and keeps one entry per CDR3 protein. Found here are hundreds of thousands of distinct CDR3 sequences, roughly 29% of them singletons; the top ten hold 0.56%. The TCR comes from a girl aged 5 to 17 with multiple sclerosis. The chain carries TRBV29-1 and TRBJ1-2; D perhaps matches TRBD1 (5 bases). The sample comprised blood. DNA for the CDR3: TGCAGCGTCGCCTCCGGGGGGGGTGGCTACACCTTC. Translated: CSVASGGGGYTF. Full variable domain (missing parts from reference TRBV29-1 and TRBJ1-2): SAVISQKPSRDICQRGTSLTIQCQVDSQVTMMFWYRQQPGQSLTLIATANQGSEATYESGFVIDKFPISRPNLTFSTLTVSNMSPEDSSIYLCSVASGGGGYTFGSGTRLTVV.